The clone carrying this TCR beta chain was detected ten times or more. The antigen remains undetermined. Employing constant-segment primers, 5'RACE generated TCR alpha and TCR beta cDNA libraries bearing sample barcodes and UMIs. TCRdb called the 5' RACE reads again in MiXCR, with one record for every CDR3 protein. The sample lists 90,000 to 130,000 distinct CDR3 sequences; 15% to 20% were seen once. The length of the CDR3 is 16 residues. Germline values: CDR1 KGHSH, CDR2 LQKENI. The ends were cut back, 6 bases at V and 0 bases at J, with 14 bases in the middle. These data belong to a study of T-cell memory formation after mild COVID-19. Findings and limits, study-wide: The study found contracting CD4+ clones mainly in CM and EM and contracting CD8+ clones in EMRA. Clones shrinking from day 15 to 85 showed even CD4/CD8 mixes; later expanders tilted CD4+.

Sequenced input: PBMCs or a T cell subset sorted from them (not recorded which). The clonotype comes from a man aged 18-30 years who had mild COVID-19 (a few samples of this study predate the infection). Cell type and time point are not known. V is TRBV18 and J is TRBJ2-2; D not resolved. The CDR3 bases are TGTGCCAGCTCGCCAGTACCGGGCCCGAACACCGGGGAGCTGTTTTTT. Residues: CASSPVPGPNTGELFF.